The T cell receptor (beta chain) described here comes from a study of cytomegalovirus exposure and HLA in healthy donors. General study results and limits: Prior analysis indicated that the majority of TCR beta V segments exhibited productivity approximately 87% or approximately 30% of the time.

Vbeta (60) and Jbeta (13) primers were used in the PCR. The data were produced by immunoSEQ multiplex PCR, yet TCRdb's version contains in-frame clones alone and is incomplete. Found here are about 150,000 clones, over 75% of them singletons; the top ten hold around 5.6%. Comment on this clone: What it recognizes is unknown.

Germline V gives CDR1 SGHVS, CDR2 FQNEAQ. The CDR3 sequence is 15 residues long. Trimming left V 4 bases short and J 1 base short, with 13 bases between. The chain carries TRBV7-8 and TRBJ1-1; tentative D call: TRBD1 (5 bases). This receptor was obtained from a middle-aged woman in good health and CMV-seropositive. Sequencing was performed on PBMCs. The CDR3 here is CASSSMDKKNTEAFF. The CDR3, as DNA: TGTGCCAGCAGCTCAATGGACAAGAAGAACACTGAAGCTTTCTTT. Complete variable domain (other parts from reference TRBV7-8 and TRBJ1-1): GAGVSQSPRYKVAKRGQDVALRCDPISGHVSLFWYQQALGQGPEFLTYFQNEAQLDKSGLPSDRFFAERPEGSVSTLKIQRTQQEDSAVYLCASSSMDKKNTEAFFGQGTRLTVV.